This TCR beta chain was observed in a study of beta chain features in type 1 diabetes. Study in general: Comparable age, gender and cell yields were observed in patients relative to healthy donors.

For this clone: Its antigen remains unknown.

Regarding the study as a whole: Among patients with Type 1 diabetes, TCRB CDR3s were moderately but significantly shorter in every one of the four CD4+ subsets. Individuals with type 1 diabetes displayed fewer insertions and more deletions at VDJ junctions. Naive, central memory and Treg TCRB repertoires appeared more alike in patients than in healthy donors.

Expressed TCRB transcripts were sequenced, since all the RNA that had been isolated was reverse transcribed. TCRdb's copy holds only in-frame clones and misses some; the assay was immunoSEQ multiplex PCR. Of roughly 260,000 clones in the sample, approximately 10% were seen once. The sequencing sample was made of naive CD4+ T cells from blood. The origin of this receptor is a man aged 30-40 years with type 1 diabetes.

Here the CDR3 DNA reads TGCAGCGTTGACGGGGGAGCCTATGGCTACACCTTC. This codes for CSVDGGAYGYTF. This sequence joins TRBV29-1 and TRBJ1-2; TRBD1 is a possible D gene (5 bases). CDR3 length: 12 residues. Trimming removed 3 bases from V and 4 bases from J, with 9 bases in between. The germline V gene has CDR1 SQVTM and CDR2 ANQGSEA.